A single sample is the source of the 20 T cell receptor beta chains below, sequenced in a study of vaccination effects on CD4 cells after COVID-19. Viral peptide pools were used in the ViraFEST assay to expand antigen-specific CD4+ T cells, and sequencing came afterward. Researchers isolated CD4+ T cells once 9 to 11 days of culture had elapsed. Convalescent patients had PCR-confirmed SARS-CoV-2 infection between March and December 2020. It was two doses of either the BNT162b2 or mRNA-1273 vaccine that participants received. No antigen has been assigned to these receptors. Repertoires were generated with immunoSEQ multiplex PCR, while TCRdb's copy carries only in-frame clones and drops some. Of some 17,000 clones in the sample, 76% were seen once. The source material was CD4+ T cells from PBMCs cultured with SARS-CoV-2 spike peptides, sampled after COVID-19 vaccination. Receptors were obtained from a human donor who had a prior SARS-CoV-2 infection.

The CDR3 is CAWSTAGNSYGYTF. The CDR3 region has the DNA TGTGCCTGGAGTACGGCAGGGAATTCCTATGGCTACACCTTC. The rearrangement uses TRBV30 and TRBJ1-2; D is possibly TRBD1 (5 bases). Trimming stripped 2 bases from V and 4 bases from J, with 14 bases between. The CDR3 is 14 residues long. In germline, CDR1 is GTSNPN, CDR2 SVGIG (reference sequence).

The chain has TRBV6-5 and TRBJ1-5, with 10 bases identical to TRBD1. V lost 6 bases and J lost 7; bases outside the gene matches: 6. From germline, CDR1 is MNHEY and CDR2 SVGAGI. The CDR3 covers 14 residues. The CDR3 DNA sequence: TGTGCCAGCAGCGAGACAGGGGGCGGACAGCCCCAGCATTTT. Its protein is CASSETGGGQPQHF.

This chain joins TRBV10-3 and TRBJ2-5; D not resolved. Germline V gives CDR1 ENHRY, CDR2 SYGVKD. The CDR3 has 11 amino acids. The V and J ends lost 4 bases and 5 bases respectively, with 5 bases between them. In DNA, the CDR3 is TGTGCCATCAGTGCTGCGGAGACCCAGTACTTC. As protein: CAISAAETQYF.

V usage is TRBV5-4 and J usage is TRBJ2-2; 7 bases align to TRBD1. CDR3 length equals 16 residues. J lost 2 bases, V lost 4 bases, and 8 bases had no gene match. Germline CDR1 and CDR2: SGHNT and YYREEE (reference sequence). The CDR3 sequence: CASSRMDRPNTGELFF. The DNA of the CDR3 is TGTGCCAGCAGCCGAATGGACAGGCCAAACACCGGGGAGCTGTTTTTT.

This clone has more than one count but fewer than ten. The chain employs TRBV27 and TRBJ2-1; weak D call: TRBD2 (6 bases). V gave up 4 bases and J gave up 2 bases, with 15 bases separating them. Germline V lookup: CDR1 MNHEY, CDR2 SMNVEV (reference sequence). The CDR3 has 16 residues. CDR3 DNA sequence: TGTGCCAGCAGTTACTTTCGTAGCGGCGCCTACAATGAGCAGTTCTTC. Amino acid sequence: CASSYFRSGAYNEQFF.

This clone is labeled as medium-sized. This chain joins TRBV11-3 and TRBJ2-7; D may be TRBD2 (5 bases). V shed 2 bases and J shed 0 bases, with 11 bases lying between them. CDR3 length: 15 amino acids. CDR1 is SGHNT, CDR2 YENEEA, per germline. CDR3 bases: TGTGCCAGCAGCTTAAGGCTGGGGAGCTCCTACGAGCAGTACTTC. It yields the protein CASSLRLGSSYEQYF.

J is TRBJ1-4 and V is TRBV6-5; 9 bases agree with TRBD1. CDR1 and CDR2 (germline): MNHEY, SVGAGI. This CDR3 comprises 15 residues. J was trimmed by 4 bases and V by 2 bases; bases with no gene match: 2. The DNA for the CDR3 is TGTGCCAGCAGTTACGGGACAGGGCTTAATGAAAAACTGTTTTTT. It codes for CASSYGTGLNEKLFF.

The CDR3: CASSYSGGRVSYEQYF. CDR3 nucleotide sequence: TGTGCCAGCAGTTACTCGGGGGGGCGCGTTTCCTACGAGCAGTACTTC. This chain uses TRBV6-5 with TRBJ2-7; weak D call: TRBD2 (7 bases). This CDR3 is 16 amino acids long. Germline CDR1 MNHEY, CDR2 SVGAGI. V was trimmed by 0 bases and J by 1 base, leaving 13 bases between them.

Only a few counts were recorded for this clone. The chain is built from TRBV25-1 and TRBJ1-2; tentatively, D is TRBD1 (5 bases). Germline CDR1 and CDR2: MGHDK and SYGVNS. V was pared by 8 bases and J by 8 bases, with 18 bases between. The CDR3 covers 13 residues. CDR3 in DNA: TGTGCCAGCTCTCTTCGAGGGGCAGTAGGCTACACCTTC. Amino acids: CASSLRGAVGYTF.

J is TRBJ2-1 and V is TRBV7-2, with 7 bases fitting TRBD1. V lost 1 base and J lost 10; bases outside the gene matches: 1. From germline, CDR1 is SGHTA and CDR2 FQGNSA. The CDR3 is made up of 12 amino acids. CDR3 nucleotides: TGTGCCAGCAGCTTAGTGGGACAGGAGCAGTTCTTC. It translates to CASSLVGQEQFF.

This rearrangement joins TRBV4-2 to TRBJ1-4, with 10 bases identical to TRBD1. The trim removed 3 bases at V and 2 bases at J, leaving 3 bases unmatched. Germline CDR1 reads LGHNA; CDR2 reads YNFKEQ. The CDR3 sequence is 16 residues long. CDR3 DNA: TGTGCCAGCAGCCAGACAGGGGGCTATACTAATGAAAAACTGTTTTTT. Translation: CASSQTGGYTNEKLFF.

The chain combines TRBV19 with TRBJ2-7, with 14 positions matching TRBD2. With 4 bases clipped from V and 3 bases from J, the junction kept 2 bases outside the gene matches. The CDR3 totals 15 residues. CDR1 is LNHDA, CDR2 SQIVND, per germline (reference sequence). DNA for the CDR3: TGTGCCAGTAGTAGGGGACTAGCGGGAGTCTACGAGCAGTACTTC. Protein sequence: CASSRGLAGVYEQYF. The variable domain in full, with the rest retrieved from reference TRBV19 and TRBJ2-7, is DGGITQSPKYLFRKEGQNVTLSCEQNLNHDAMYWYRQDPGQGLRLIYYSQIVNDFQKGDIAEGYSVSREKKESFPLTVTSAQKNPTAFYLCASSRGLAGVYEQYFGPGTRLTVT.

The rearrangement joins TRBV11-1 to TRBJ2-5, with D perhaps matching TRBD1 (5 bases). Trimming shortened V by 3 bases and J by 5 bases, and 10 bases separated the two germline ends. The CDR3 is made up of 13 amino acids. Germline V gives CDR1 SGHAT, CDR2 FQDESV (reference sequence). CDR3 bases: TGTGCCAGCAGCTTCAGGGCGCGGGAGACCCAGTACTTC. Protein product: CASSFRARETQYF.

This chain uses TRBV11-3 with TRBJ2-2; D gene uncertain. Germline V gene data show CDR1 as SGHNT and CDR2 as YENEEA. The V gene lost 2 bases and the J gene lost 7 bases, with 11 bases spanning the gap. The CDR3 runs 14 residues. CDR3 sequence reads: CASSLKTWNGELFF. For the CDR3, the DNA is TGTGCCAGCAGCTTAAAGACGTGGAACGGGGAGCTGTTTTTT.

The chain recombines TRBV20-1 with TRBJ2-5; D gene ambiguous. Germline V gives CDR1 DFQATT, CDR2 SNEGSKA (reference sequence). This CDR3 contains 11 residues. Trimming shortened V by 4 bases and J by 7 bases, and 10 bases separated the two germline ends. CDR3 in DNA: TGCAGTGCTAAGGATAGGGTGACCCAGTACTTC. This translates into CSAKDRVTQYF.

The chain is built from TRBV2 and TRBJ2-3; D uncertain. CDR1 and CDR2 from the germline V gene are SNHLY and FYNNEI. The ends were cut back, 4 bases at V and 6 bases at J, with 8 bases in the middle. The CDR3 consists of 12 residues. The CDR3 DNA reads TGTGCCAGCAGTGCCCTTCGGGATACGCAGTATTTT. Translation: CASSALRDTQYF.

This clone is deemed medium-sized. V is TRBV7-3 and J is TRBJ2-1; 12 positions match TRBD2. The CDR3 consists of 16 residues. Losses at the gene ends were 5 bases for V and 4 bases for J; bases not matched to a gene: 6. Germline CDR1 reads SGHTA; CDR2 reads FQGTGA. This CDR3 is CASSLRTSGVYNEQFF. CDR3 in DNA: TGTGCCAGCAGCCTAAGGACTAGCGGGGTGTACAATGAGCAGTTCTTC.

The rearrangement uses TRBV27 and TRBJ2-5, with 8 nucleotides matching TRBD2. Germline CDR1 is MNHEY and CDR2 is SMNVEV (reference sequence). The CDR3 is 14 amino acids. V lost 0 bases and J lost 5; bases outside the gene matches: 2. The CDR3 here is CASSLSPGGETQYF. The CDR3, as DNA: TGTGCCAGCAGTTTATCCCCGGGAGGGGAGACCCAGTACTTC.

The chain links TRBV18 to TRBJ2-7; 7 bases map to TRBD2. The V and J ends lost 5 bases and 0 bases, in that order; junction bases with no gene match: 4. Germline V lookup: CDR1 KGHSH, CDR2 LQKENI. CDR3 length: 14 amino acids. CDR3 amino acids: CASSGSSGSYEQYF. CDR3 DNA: TGTGCCAGCTCAGGCTCTAGCGGCTCCTACGAGCAGTACTTC.

The genes are TRBV5-4 and TRBJ1-3; no clear D gene. CDR3 length equals 13 residues. The germline V gene encodes CDR1 SGHNT and CDR2 YYREEE (reference sequence). V dropped 0 bases and J dropped 3 bases, with 4 bases sitting between them. CDR3: CASSLAGGNTIYF. CDR3 nucleotide sequence: TGTGCCAGCAGCTTGGCGGGTGGAAACACCATATATTTT. Complete variable domain (other parts from reference TRBV5-4 and TRBJ1-3): ETGVTQSPTHLIKTRGQQVTLRCSSQSGHNTVSWYQQALGQGPQFIFQYYREEENGRGNFPPRFSGLQFPNYSSELNVNALELDDSALYLCASSLAGGNTIYFGEGSWLTVV.